The clone carrying this T cell receptor (beta chain) was seen at least ten times. The target antigen is unknown. This sample stems from a study of CD8+CD57+ T cells in acquired aplastic anemia. At the level of the study: When averaged, DNA from sorted CD4+ and CD8+ cells came to approximately 3 ug. Sequencing produced an average of about 9.8 million reads per healthy donor for CD4+ cells.

Study results and caveats: Overlapping CD8+ CDR3 repertoires of patients and controls contained around 30 shared sequences.

The use of genomic DNA as template underpinned the TCR beta VDJ and CDR3 profiling. TCRdb reprocessed the reads via MiXCR and lists one record per CDR3 protein. The sample includes 180,000 or so distinct CDR3 sequences, around half seen only once; the top ten take approximately 2.9%. Germline CDR1 reads SGHNT; CDR2 reads YENEEA. J lost 6 bases, V lost 5 bases, and 8 bases had no gene match. There are 15 residues in the CDR3. Material: sorted CD4+, CD8+, or CD8+CD57+ T cells (not recorded which) from PBMCs. This TCR was sampled from a human donor in good health. The V gene is TRBV11-3, the J gene TRBJ2-2; 8 nucleotides align to TRBD1. CDR3 region: CASSQGQASSGELFF. The CDR3 DNA reads as TGTGCCAGCAGCCAGGGACAGGCTAGTTCCGGGGAGCTGTTTTTT.